The next 3 T cell receptor beta chains were all read from a single sample in a study of T cells expressing NK-cell markers (dated by TCRdb to 2020 to 2022). The protocol used for the library was 5' RACE. Sequencing was performed on an Illumina HiSeq 2000. Each CDR3 protein sequence appears as one entry after TCRdb reprocessed the reads, and no DNA is included. The table for this sample shows roughly 3,000 distinct CDR3 sequences. The top ten hold under 40% of the sample. The sequencing sample was made of blood T cells: a sorted CD56 or NKG2C T cell subset, CD4+ or CD8+ T cells, or bulk PBMC T cells (not recorded which). The receptor source for this set is a young woman in good health. Donor details come from another sample of the same person, matched by shared clones.

This clonotype ranks as medium-sized in terms of frequency. The chain has TRBV20-1 and TRBJ2-1; TCRdb's D call, TRBD2, is unchecked because there is no DNA. Germline V gives CDR1 DFQATT, CDR2 SNEGSKA (reference sequence). The CDR3 length is 13 residues. The CDR3 sequence: CSVQLAEWDEQFF.

The chain links TRBV7-2 to TRBJ2-3; no DNA is available, so the TRBD2 call from TCRdb remains unchecked. Germline CDR1 SGHTA, CDR2 FQGNSA. The CDR3 consists of 15 residues. Here the CDR3 reads CASSFSGRLTDTQYF.

The chain joins TRBV5-1 to TRBJ2-1; the TCRdb call, TRBD1, lacks DNA for checking. The CDR3 is 15 amino acids. The germline V gene has CDR1 SGHRS and CDR2 YFSETQ. This CDR3 is CASSLIGRGNYEQFF.